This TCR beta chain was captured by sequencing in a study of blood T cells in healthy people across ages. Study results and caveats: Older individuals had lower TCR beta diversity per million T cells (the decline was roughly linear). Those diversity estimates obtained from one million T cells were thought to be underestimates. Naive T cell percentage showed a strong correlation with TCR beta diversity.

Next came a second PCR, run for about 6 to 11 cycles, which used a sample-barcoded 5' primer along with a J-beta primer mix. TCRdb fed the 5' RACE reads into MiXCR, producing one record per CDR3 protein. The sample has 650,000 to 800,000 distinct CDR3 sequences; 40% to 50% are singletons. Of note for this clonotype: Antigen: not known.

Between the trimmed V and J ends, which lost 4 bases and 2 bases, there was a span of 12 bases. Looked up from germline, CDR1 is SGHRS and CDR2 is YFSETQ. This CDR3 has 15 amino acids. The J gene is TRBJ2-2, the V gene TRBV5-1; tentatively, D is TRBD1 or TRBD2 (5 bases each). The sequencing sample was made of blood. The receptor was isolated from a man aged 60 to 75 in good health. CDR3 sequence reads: CASSLRDANTGELFF. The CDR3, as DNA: TGCGCCAGCAGCCTACGGGACGCTAACACCGGGGAGCTGTTTTTT.